This T cell receptor (beta chain) was sequenced in a study of monozygotic twins with inflammatory bowel disease. Unsorted whole blood yielded the total RNA, with T cells left unselected. CDR1 and CDR2 from the germline V gene are SGHAT and FQNNGV. This CDR3 has 17 residues. TCRdb reanalyzed the 5' RACE reads and collapses them to one entry per CDR3 protein, without DNA. This sample contains about 160,000 distinct CDR3 sequences. The chain carries TRBV11-2 and TRBJ1-3. Sequenced material: blood. This sequence originates from a human donor with ulcerative colitis or Crohn's disease, or a healthy co-twin of an affected twin (not recorded which). CDR3 protein: CASSLAFRPTGGNTIYF.